The rows below give T cell receptor beta chains drawn from one sample of a study of response to subunit inactivated influenza vaccine. MiXCR, run by TCRdb on the RT-PCR reads, gives a single entry per CDR3 protein. The data show around 480,000 distinct CDR3 sequences, with approximately 10% seen just once and about 12% held by the top ten. The sample in question was PBMCs from blood, obtained 40 to 50 days after vaccination. These receptors were taken from a man aged 45-65 years who received an inactivated influenza vaccine. CDR3s include the opening cysteine and the closing phenylalanine or tryptophan. Each record gives: clone size, J gene, V gene, D gene, CDR3 protein, CDR3 DNA. D genes are given only for firm matches. Part of the rows lack a size; the others show once, few, many or a class for expanded clones.

size: .; J: TRBJ2-3; V: TRBV15; D: .; CDR3: CATSRDLSLGSPTDTQYF; DNA: TGTGCCACCAGCAGAGATTTGTCCCTGGGAAGTCCCACAGATACGCAGTATTTT
size: .; J: TRBJ2-1; V: TRBV7-6; D: .; CDR3: CASSYRVARYNEQFF; DNA: TGTGCCAGCAGCTACAGGGTAGCCCGCTACAATGAGCAGTTCTTC
size: .; J: TRBJ2-2; V: TRBV11-3; D: TRBD2; CDR3: CASSFTVQREFGELFF; DNA: TGTGCCAGCAGCTTCACTGTCCAGCGGGAGTTCGGGGAGCTGTTTTTT
size: .; J: TRBJ2-7; V: TRBV20-1; D: .; CDR3: CSARTAPLEYEQYF; DNA: TGCAGTGCTAGGACAGCGCCTCTCGAGTACGAGCAGTACTTC
size: many; J: TRBJ2-3; V: TRBV18; D: .; CDR3: CASSPIRDTQYF; DNA: TGTGCCAGCTCACCAATCCGAGATACGCAGTATTTT
size: many; J: TRBJ2-1; V: TRBV12-3/TRBV12-4; D: TRBD2; CDR3: CASSLGLAGAPGQFF; DNA: TGTGCCAGCAGTTTGGGACTAGCGGGGGCGCCCGGGCAGTTCTTC
size: many; J: TRBJ2-1; V: TRBV15; D: TRBD1; CDR3: CATSFRGNYYNEQFF; DNA: TGTGCCACCAGCTTCAGGGGGAATTACTACAATGAGCAGTTCTTC
size: many; J: TRBJ2-7; V: TRBV11-2; D: TRBD2; CDR3: CASSLPSAGLDTSYEQYF; DNA: TGTGCCAGCAGCTTACCATCCGCTGGACTAGATACTTCCTACGAGCAGTACTTC
size: few; J: TRBJ1-6; V: TRBV4-2; D: TRBD1; CDR3: CASSQTPAGQGYSPLHF; DNA: TGTGCCAGCAGCCAAACCCCCGCGGGACAGGGATATTCACCCCTCCACTTT
size: .; J: TRBJ2-1; V: TRBV24-1; D: .; CDR3: CATDVDSSSYNEQFF; DNA: TGTGCCACTGATGTTGACTCGAGCTCCTACAATGAGCAGTTCTTC
size: .; J: TRBJ1-1; V: TRBV5-1; D: TRBD1; CDR3: CASSRTGGLGAFF; DNA: TGCGCCAGCAGCCGAACAGGGGGCTTGGGAGCTTTCTTT
size: .; J: TRBJ2-7; V: TRBV11-2; D: TRBD2; CDR3: CASSLDLISGAYYEQYF; DNA: TGTGCCAGCAGCCTAGACCTAATTAGCGGGGCCTACTACGAGCAGTACTTC
size: few; J: TRBJ1-6; V: TRBV12-3/TRBV12-4; D: .; CDR3: CASSSGRVNSPLHF; DNA: TGTGCCAGCAGTTCTGGACGGGTAAATTCACCCCTCCACTTT
size: few; J: TRBJ2-5; V: TRBV7-8; D: TRBD1; CDR3: CASSLARTGGVETQYF; DNA: TGTGCCAGCAGCTTAGCACGGACAGGGGGCGTGGAGACCCAGTACTTC
size: few; J: TRBJ2-7; V: TRBV6-2/TRBV6-3; D: .; CDR3: CASRGWDEQYF; DNA: TGTGCCAGCAGAGGGTGGGACGAGCAGTACTTC
size: few; J: TRBJ2-1; V: TRBV4-2; D: TRBD2; CDR3: CASSQDQAGVSHNEQFF; DNA: TGTGCCAGCAGCCAAGATCAGGCGGGAGTGAGTCACAATGAGCAGTTCTTC
size: .; J: TRBJ2-1; V: TRBV27; D: TRBD2; CDR3: CASSQTSGRAPSSYNEQFF; DNA: TGTGCCAGCAGTCAGACTAGCGGGAGGGCCCCTAGCTCCTACAATGAGCAGTTCTTC
size: .; J: TRBJ2-5; V: TRBV5-5; D: TRBD1; CDR3: CASSTGQGLRQETQYF; DNA: TGTGCCAGCAGCACCGGACAGGGCCTACGCCAAGAGACCCAGTACTTC
size: few; J: TRBJ2-2; V: TRBV7-8; D: .; CDR3: CASSKDSGELFF; DNA: TGTGCCAGCAGCAAAGACTCCGGGGAGCTGTTTTTT
size: few; J: TRBJ2-1; V: TRBV24-1; D: TRBD2; CDR3: CATSDTGLAGYNEQFF; DNA: TGTGCCACCAGTGATACCGGACTAGCGGGATACAATGAGCAGTTCTTC
size: .; J: TRBJ2-2; V: TRBV5-1; D: TRBD2; CDR3: CASSSSSGGTGELFF; DNA: TGCGCCAGCAGCTCGTCTAGCGGGGGCACCGGGGAGCTGTTTTTT
size: once; J: TRBJ2-7; V: TRBV15; D: .; CDR3: CATSKDYDPSYEQYF; DNA: TGTGCCACCAGCAAAGACTACGACCCTTCCTACGAGCAGTACTTC
size: many; J: TRBJ2-7; V: TRBV29-1; D: TRBD1; CDR3: CSVVTGTSYEQYF; DNA: TGCAGCGTAGTGACAGGGACCTCCTACGAGCAGTACTTC
size: .; J: TRBJ2-2; V: TRBV7-3; D: .; CDR3: CASSLTSGATGGELFF; DNA: TGTGCCAGCAGCTTGACTAGTGGGGCCACGGGCGGGGAGCTGTTTTTT
size: .; J: TRBJ2-7; V: TRBV12-3/TRBV12-4; D: .; CDR3: CASSLGGPPYEQYF; DNA: TGTGCCAGCAGTTTAGGGGGACCCCCCTACGAGCAGTACTTC
size: few; J: TRBJ2-7; V: TRBV11-2; D: TRBD2; CDR3: CASSLTTSGGARVNEQYF; DNA: TGTGCCAGCAGCTTAACCACTAGCGGGGGGGCCAGAGTGAACGAGCAGTACTTC
size: many; J: TRBJ1-1; V: TRBV12-3/TRBV12-4; D: TRBD1; CDR3: CASSPLQGLNTEAFF; DNA: TGTGCCAGCAGTCCCCTACAGGGGTTAAACACTGAAGCTTTCTTT
size: .; J: TRBJ2-3; V: TRBV15; D: .; CDR3: CATNTGQGTDTQYF; DNA: TGTGCCACGAATACAGGGCAGGGAACAGATACGCAGTATTTT
size: .; J: TRBJ2-5; V: TRBV10-3; D: .; CDR3: CAISESKTGETQYF; DNA: TGTGCCATCAGTGAGTCTAAGACGGGAGAGACCCAGTACTTC
size: .; J: TRBJ2-1; V: TRBV7-9; D: .; CDR3: CASSPDASSSYNEQFF; DNA: TGTGCCAGCAGCCCGGACGCCTCGAGCTCCTACAATGAGCAGTTCTTC
size: few; J: TRBJ2-2; V: TRBV6-2/TRBV6-3; D: TRBD2; CDR3: CASNDYREAGELFF; DNA: TGTGCCAGCAATGACTACCGGGAGGCCGGGGAGCTGTTTTTT
size: many; J: TRBJ1-5; V: TRBV7-2; D: .; CDR3: CASSLFYSNQPQHF; DNA: TGTGCCAGCAGCTTATTCTATAGCAATCAGCCCCAGCATTTT
size: .; J: TRBJ2-3; V: TRBV6-2/TRBV6-3; D: .; CDR3: CASSYFERDTDTQYF; DNA: TGTGCCAGCAGTTACTTCGAACGGGACACAGATACGCAGTATTTT
size: few; J: TRBJ2-3; V: TRBV5-1; D: .; CDR3: CASSLVWGSSTDTQYF; DNA: TGCGCCAGCAGCTTGGTTTGGGGGAGTAGCACAGATACGCAGTATTTT
size: few; J: TRBJ1-1; V: TRBV20-1; D: .; CDR3: CSGWGNAEAFF; DNA: TGCAGTGGATGGGGTAATGCTGAAGCTTTCTTT
size: many; J: TRBJ2-1; V: TRBV5-1; D: .; CDR3: CASSLVGFGKNNEQFF; DNA: TGCGCCAGCAGCTTGGTTGGATTTGGGAAGAACAATGAGCAGTTCTTC
size: many; J: TRBJ2-7; V: TRBV5-1; D: .; CDR3: CASSSSSGYEQYF; DNA: TGCGCCAGCAGCTCATCGAGTGGTTACGAGCAGTACTTC
size: .; J: TRBJ2-7; V: TRBV2; D: .; CDR3: CACMRGLPNYEQYF; DNA: TGTGCCTGTATGAGGGGCCTCCCTAATTACGAGCAGTACTTC
size: many; J: TRBJ2-1; V: TRBV7-2; D: TRBD1; CDR3: CASTLGRSRDRGANEQFF; DNA: TGTGCCAGCACCCTAGGGCGGAGTAGGGACAGGGGTGCAAATGAGCAGTTCTTC
size: .; J: TRBJ2-7; V: TRBV12-3/TRBV12-4; D: .; CDR3: CASSLSGSHEQYF; DNA: TGTGCCAGCAGTTTGTCGGGGTCCCACGAGCAGTACTTC
size: .; J: TRBJ2-5; V: TRBV28; D: .; CDR3: CASSTVVGETQYF; DNA: TGTGCCAGCAGTACTGTTGTTGGGGAGACCCAGTACTTC
size: .; J: TRBJ2-7; V: TRBV20-1; D: .; CDR3: CSAYSAQGSYEQYF; DNA: TGCAGTGCTTATTCCGCGCAAGGTTCCTACGAGCAGTACTTC
size: .; J: TRBJ2-5; V: TRBV20-1; D: .; CDR3: CSAENPRGAPTETQYF; DNA: TGCAGTGCTGAAAACCCCCGAGGGGCGCCCACAGAGACCCAGTACTTC
size: .; J: TRBJ2-7; V: TRBV4-2; D: .; CDR3: CASSQGWDMVF; DNA: TGTGCCAGCAGCCAAGGATGGGACATGGTCTTC
size: few; J: TRBJ2-3; V: TRBV15; D: .; CDR3: CATSRGRLGTDTQYF; DNA: TGTGCCACCAGCAGAGGCAGATTGGGCACAGATACGCAGTATTTT
size: few; J: TRBJ2-5; V: TRBV6-1; D: .; CDR3: CASSEHRNKETQYF; DNA: TGTGCCAGCAGTGAACACAGAAACAAAGAGACCCAGTACTTC
size: many; J: TRBJ1-3; V: TRBV7-2; D: .; CDR3: CASSLRPASSGNTIYF; DNA: TGTGCCAGCAGCTTAAGGCCGGCGAGCTCTGGAAACACCATATATTTT
size: .; J: TRBJ2-1; V: TRBV5-1; D: TRBD2; CDR3: CASSTIPGGEQFF; DNA: TGCGCCAGCAGCACCATCCCGGGGGGTGAGCAGTTCTTC
size: .; J: TRBJ2-5; V: TRBV28; D: .; CDR3: CASSLGSPRGTQYF; DNA: TGTGCCAGCAGTTTAGGCAGCCCGCGGGGGACCCAGTACTTC
size: .; J: TRBJ1-2; V: TRBV6-1; D: TRBD1; CDR3: CASSTPGQGEYGYTF; DNA: TGTGCCAGCAGTACCCCGGGACAGGGAGAATATGGCTACACCTTC
size: many; J: TRBJ2-1; V: TRBV9; D: .; CDR3: CASSVTSYSYNEQFF; DNA: TGTGCCAGCAGCGTAACGTCTTATTCCTACAATGAGCAGTTCTTC
size: .; J: TRBJ2-3; V: TRBV7-2; D: TRBD1; CDR3: CASSSRRDRTTDTQYF; DNA: TGTGCCAGCAGCAGCCGCCGGGACAGAACCACAGATACGCAGTATTTT
size: few; J: TRBJ1-2; V: TRBV6-1; D: .; CDR3: CASIRGGVANYGYTF; DNA: TGTGCCAGCATCCGGGGGGGGGTAGCTAACTATGGCTACACCTTC
size: .; J: TRBJ2-3; V: TRBV7-2; D: .; CDR3: CASSLALGRTDTQYF; DNA: TGTGCCAGCAGCTTAGCTTTAGGCAGGACAGATACGCAGTATTTT
size: few; J: TRBJ2-5; V: TRBV4-3; D: TRBD2; CDR3: CASSQGYLLAGAIQETQYF; DNA: TGCGCCAGCAGCCAAGGGTATTTACTAGCGGGAGCCATTCAAGAGACCCAGTACTTC
size: .; J: TRBJ2-7; V: TRBV4-3; D: .; CDR3: CASSQVAGRTTEQYF; DNA: TGCGCCAGCAGCCAAGTCGCGGGGAGGACTACCGAGCAGTACTTC
size: many; J: TRBJ2-3; V: TRBV12-3/TRBV12-4; D: .; CDR3: CASSPQTDTQYF; DNA: TGTGCCAGCAGTCCCCAGACAGATACGCAGTATTTT
size: .; J: TRBJ1-2; V: TRBV7-8; D: .; CDR3: CASSFRTNGYTF; DNA: TGTGCCAGCAGCTTTCGGACTAATGGCTACACCTTC
size: many; J: TRBJ2-2; V: TRBV3-1; D: .; CDR3: CASSQDIVEGAVEYTGELFF; DNA: TGTGCCAGCAGCCAAGATATCGTGGAGGGGGCTGTTGAGTACACCGGGGAGCTGTTTTTT
size: few; J: TRBJ2-5; V: TRBV12-3/TRBV12-4; D: TRBD1; CDR3: CASSSPTGQETQYF; DNA: TGTGCCAGCAGTTCCCCGACAGGGCAAGAGACCCAGTACTTC